These 14 T cell receptor beta chains were sequenced from one sample in a study of cytomegalovirus exposure and HLA in healthy donors. PCR involved 60 Vbeta and 13 Jbeta primers. Clones were sequenced by immunoSEQ multiplex PCR, and TCRdb holds only the in-frame ones, with some missing. Of around 150,000 clones listed, 65% to 80% are singletons. Sample: PBMCs. These receptors were obtained from a woman between 40 and 50 years old in good health and CMV-seronegative.

The CDR3 is CAISESRQNGYTF. The CDR3 DNA is TGTGCCATCAGTGAGTCGAGGCAGAATGGCTACACCTTC. The V and J genes are TRBV10-3 and TRBJ1-2, with D unresolved. V was clipped by 0 bases and J by 6 bases, with 8 bases between them. The CDR3 runs to 13 residues. The germline V gene has CDR1 ENHRY and CDR2 SYGVKD.

The chain joins TRBV5-5 to TRBJ2-7, with D perhaps TRBD1 (6 bases). V was cut by 6 bases and J by 0 bases, with 16 bases left in between. The CDR3 spans 15 residues. Germline V gene data show CDR1 as SGHKS and CDR2 as YYEKEE (reference sequence). CDR3 in amino acids: CASTLDRQSSYEQYF. The CDR3 nucleotides are TGTGCCAGCACCCTAGACAGGCAAAGCTCCTACGAGCAGTACTTC.

V usage is TRBV11-2 and J usage is TRBJ2-7; 7 nucleotides agree with TRBD1. Germline loops: CDR1 SGHAT, CDR2 FQNNGV. The CDR3 totals 13 residues. With 5 bases clipped from V and 6 bases from J, the junction kept 7 bases outside the gene matches. The CDR3 is CASSRSQGPEQYF. The CDR3 nucleotides read TGTGCCAGCAGCCGTTCACAGGGGCCCGAGCAGTACTTC.

This rearrangement joins TRBV30 to TRBJ2-1; D is perhaps TRBD1 (5 bases). CDR1 and CDR2 from the germline V gene are GTSNPN and SVGIG (reference sequence). The CDR3 is 15 residues long. The V gene lost 0 bases and the J gene lost 10 bases, with 19 bases spanning the gap. For the CDR3, the DNA is TGTGCCTGGAGTGTACAAGGCAGGGTGAGTCACGAGCAGTTCTTC. Its protein product is CAWSVQGRVSHEQFF.

V and J are TRBV2 and TRBJ2-7; D gene unclear. Trimming stripped 8 bases from V and 5 bases from J, with 13 bases between. Germline V gene data show CDR1 as SNHLY and CDR2 as FYNNEI. CDR3 size: 12 residues. The CDR3 coding sequence is TGTGCCAGCTTTCCTAGTCACGACGAGCAGTACTTC. Protein: CASFPSHDEQYF.

Of note for this clone: Other nucleotide sequences in the sample specify the same CDR3. For the CDR3, the DNA is TGTGCCAGCTCACCTCGAGAAACTGAAGCTTTCTTT. Encoded protein: CASSPRETEAFF. This chain connects TRBV18 to TRBJ1-1, with D uncertain. Germline V gene lookup returns CDR1 KGHSH and CDR2 LQKENI. This CDR3 region has 12 residues. Trimming cost V 3 bases and J 5 bases, with 7 bases left between them.

This clone came up a few times. This chain connects TRBV27 to TRBJ1-1; TRBD1 matches at 11 bases. Trimming removed 6 bases from V and 4 bases from J; junction bases left unmatched: 4. The CDR3 length is 14 residues. In germline, CDR1 is MNHEY, CDR2 SMNVEV (reference sequence). In nucleotides, the CDR3 is TGTGCCAGCAGCCTGGGGACAGGGGGCACTGAAGCTTTCTTT. It yields the protein CASSLGTGGTEAFF.

The chain carries TRBV19 and TRBJ1-1; 10 nucleotides line up with TRBD1. This CDR3 region has 15 residues. J gave up 3 bases and V 6 bases, and 7 bases lay outside the gene matches. Germline CDR1 LNHDA, CDR2 SQIVND (reference sequence). The DNA for the CDR3 is TGTGCCAGTAGGCTCATGACAGGGGGCGACACTGAAGCTTTCTTT. This sequence encodes CASRLMTGGDTEAFF. Full variable domain (missing parts from reference TRBV19 and TRBJ1-1): DGGITQSPKYLFRKEGQNVTLSCEQNLNHDAMYWYRQDPGQGLRLIYYSQIVNDFQKGDIAEGYSVSREKKESFPLTVTSAQKNPTAFYLCASRLMTGGDTEAFFGQGTRLTVV.

The chain uses TRBV6-5 and TRBJ1-2; D perhaps matches TRBD1 (5 bases). Germline V gene sequence: CDR1 MNHEY, CDR2 SVGAGI. This CDR3 region has 14 residues. The V gene lost 3 bases and the J gene lost 8 bases, with 16 bases spanning the gap. The CDR3 protein is CASSYSGTFGGYTF. CDR3 DNA: TGTGCCAGCAGTTATTCCGGGACTTTCGGCGGCTACACCTTC.

The V and J genes are TRBV13 and TRBJ2-7, with 12 nucleotides matching TRBD2. The CDR3 has 15 residues. CDR1 and CDR2 from the germline V gene are PRHDT and FYEKMQ (reference sequence). The V gene end was trimmed by 0 bases and the J gene end by 7 bases; junction bases not matched to a gene: 4. CDR3 sequence reads: CASSLGTSGRVEQYF. CDR3 nucleotide sequence: TGTGCCAGCAGCTTAGGGACTAGCGGGAGAGTTGAGCAGTACTTC.

V usage is TRBV5-1 and J usage is TRBJ2-7, with 7 positions matching TRBD1. The germline V gene encodes CDR1 SGHRS and CDR2 YFSETQ. This CDR3 contains 14 residues. J gave up 3 bases and V 0 bases, and 3 bases lay outside the gene matches. CDR3 nucleotides: TGCGCCAGCAGCTTGGGGACAGGATTCTACGAGCAGTACTTC. Encoded protein: CASSLGTGFYEQYF.

The chain links TRBV19 to TRBJ2-2; TRBD2 matches 14 bases. The CDR3 is 18 amino acids. Germline loops: CDR1 LNHDA, CDR2 SQIVND (reference sequence). Losses at the gene ends were 5 bases for V and 3 bases for J; bases not matched to a gene: 8. DNA of the CDR3: TGTGCCAGTAGTGTACCGGGACTAGCGGGAGTGCACACCGGGGAGCTGTTTTTT. Amino acids: CASSVPGLAGVHTGELFF.

The J gene is TRBJ2-5, the V gene TRBV7-9; the D is unclear. V lost 5 bases and J lost 3, with 13 bases in between. The CDR3 contains 14 residues. CDR1 is SEHNR and CDR2 is FQNEAQ in the germline V gene (reference sequence). The CDR3: CASSPDGGEETQYF. DNA for the CDR3: TGTGCCAGCAGCCCCGATGGCGGTGAAGAGACCCAGTACTTC.

In its sample, this clone was seen a few times. The genes are TRBV6-4 and TRBJ2-3; 10 nucleotides match TRBD2. Germline V gene sequence: CDR1 MRHNA, CDR2 SNTAGT. V was clipped by 5 bases and J by 4 bases; unmatched bases: 9. CDR3 length: 16 residues. In nucleotides, the CDR3 is TGTGCCAGCAGTAGGCCCCCAGCGGGGGGGTCAGATACGCAGTATTTT. Amino acids: CASSRPPAGGSDTQYF.